These 24 T cell receptor beta chains came from one sample sequenced in a study of shared clonotypes between healthy human individuals. The assay was immunoSEQ multiplex PCR, and TCRdb's table has in-frame clones only and misses some. Of over a million clones in the sample, around 97% were seen once. Sequenced material: naive CD4+ T cells sorted from blood. Subset: CD45RA+ positively selected. Receptors originate from a man in his thirties or forties in good health.

V and J are TRBV30 and TRBJ1-1, with D unclear. This CDR3 has 12 residues. Trimming pared 4 bases from V and 7 bases from J, leaving 13 bases between. CDR1 GTSNPN and CDR2 SVGIG come from the germline V gene (reference sequence). Here the CDR3 reads CAWIRQVGEAFF. CDR3 bases: TGTGCCTGGATTCGACAAGTAGGTGAAGCTTTCTTT.

Regarding this clone: The same CDR3 also results from other DNA sequences found in this sample. This sequence joins TRBV13 and TRBJ1-3; no clear D. The CDR3 consists of 12 residues. Looked up from germline, CDR1 is PRHDT and CDR2 is FYEKMQ (reference sequence). The germline V and J ends were trimmed by 3 bases and 4 bases, with 4 bases remaining between them. CDR3: CASSFRGNTIYF. The CDR3 DNA follows: TGTGCCAGCAGCTTTCGCGGAAACACCATATATTTT.

This rearrangement joins TRBV4-1 to TRBJ2-7, with D unclear. Germline V CDR1 and CDR2: MGHRA, YSYEKL. V was pared by 0 bases and J by 6 bases, with 12 bases between. The CDR3 covers 14 residues. The CDR3 DNA is TGCGCCAGCAGCCAAGATAGCCTTTTTGGCGAGCAGTACTTC. This codes for CASSQDSLFGEQYF.

The CDR3 DNA reads as TGTGCCAGCAGTGTCCACCGCTCCCGACTAGCGGGAGGGAGGGCGAACACCGGGGAGCTGTTTTTT. It encodes CASSVHRSRLAGGRANTGELFF. This sequence joins TRBV2 and TRBJ2-2, with TRBD2 matching over 14 bases. Losses at the gene ends were 4 bases for V and 0 bases for J; bases not matched to a gene: 16. Germline CDR1 is SNHLY and CDR2 is FYNNEI. The CDR3 is made up of 22 amino acids. Looking up the rest from reference TRBV2 and TRBJ2-2 gives the full variable domain: EPEVTQTPSHQVTQMGQEVILRCVPISNHLYFYWYRQILGQKVEFLVSFYNNEISEKSEIFDDQFSVERPDGSNFTLKIRSTKLEDSAMYFCASSVHRSRLAGGRANTGELFFGEGSRLTVL.

This clone was detected only once. V is TRBV5-4 and J is TRBJ2-5; 7 bases are a match to TRBD2. V lost 0 bases to trimming and J lost 1 base; unmatched junction nucleotides: 3. This CDR3 spans 15 amino acids. Germline CDR1 SGHNT, CDR2 YYREEE (reference sequence). The CDR3 region is CASSLELASQETQYF. The CDR3 DNA reads TGTGCCAGCAGCTTGGAACTAGCGAGCCAAGAGACCCAGTACTTC.

The CDR3 region has the DNA TGTGCCAGCAGTCCCCGTCCCGTAGGACTAGCGTACTACGAGCAGTACTTC. This codes for CASSPRPVGLAYYEQYF. V usage is TRBV28 and J usage is TRBJ2-7, with 9 bases aligning to TRBD2. Germline V gene data show CDR1 as MDHEN and CDR2 as SYDVKM. V gave up 5 bases and J gave up 3 bases; unmatched junction bases: 14. This CDR3 comprises 17 residues. Variable domain in full (rest from reference TRBV28 and TRBJ2-7): DVKVTQSSRYLVKRTGEKVFLECVQDMDHENMFWYRQDPGLGLRLIYFSYDVKMKEKGDIPEGYSVSREKKERFSLILESASTNQTSMYLCASSPRPVGLAYYEQYFGPGTRLTVT.

The V and J genes are TRBV20-1 and TRBJ2-7; D gene uncertain. The V end was cut by 6 bases, the J end by 3 bases, with 6 bases between. Germline lookup yields CDR1 DFQATT and CDR2 SNEGSKA (reference sequence). The CDR3 is made up of 10 amino acids. The CDR3: CSALDYEQYF. The CDR3 DNA follows: TGCAGTGCCCTCGACTACGAGCAGTACTTC.

This clone has just a few counts. V is TRBV19 and J is TRBJ2-4, with D possibly matching TRBD2 (5 bases). CDR1 and CDR2 (germline): LNHDA, SQIVND (reference sequence). The CDR3 has 12 residues. As DNA, the CDR3 is TGTGCTACCGGGGTAGCCAAAAACATTCAGTACTTC. This gives the protein CATGVAKNIQYF.

This clone is a singleton in its sample. The J gene is TRBJ2-1, the V gene TRBV10-2; weak D call: TRBD1 (6 bases). Germline assignment: CDR1 WSHSY and CDR2 SAAADI. This CDR3 contains 14 residues. V was cut by 2 bases and J by 9 bases, with 14 bases left in between. The CDR3, as DNA: TGCGCCAGCAGTGAGGGGACGAAAGGGGGTGAGCAGTTCTTC. Translated, it gives CASSEGTKGGEQFF.

The chain uses TRBV5-1 and TRBJ1-4; 9 bases are a match to TRBD1. The germline V gene encodes CDR1 SGHRS and CDR2 YFSETQ. CDR3 size: 16 residues. Trimming took 4 bases from V and 7 from J; bases not matched to a gene: 11. CDR3 in amino acids: CASSINPGQGSEKLFF. The CDR3 DNA reads as TGCGCCAGCAGCATAAACCCGGGACAGGGCAGTGAAAAACTGTTTTTT. Based on the CDR3 plus reference TRBV5-1 and TRBJ1-4, the full variable domain is KAGVTQTPRYLIKTRGQQVTLSCSPISGHRSVSWYQQTPGQGLQFLFEYFSETQRNKGNFPGRFSGRQFSNSRSEMNVSTLELGDSALYLCASSINPGQGSEKLFFGSGTQLSVL.

This sequence joins TRBV5-4 and TRBJ1-1, with D uncertain. The CDR3 loop spans 15 amino acids. Germline CDR1 SGHNT, CDR2 YYREEE (reference sequence). The ends were cut back, 4 bases at V and 5 bases at J, with 18 bases in the middle. The CDR3 coding sequence is TGTGCCAGCAGCCCGGATGTGTTTAGCCTAACTGAAGCTTTCTTT. This encodes CASSPDVFSLTEAFF.

The V gene is TRBV11-2, the J gene TRBJ2-7; D ambiguous. V was shortened by 1 base and J by 5 bases, with 15 bases between the two germline ends. There are 15 residues in the CDR3. Germline values: CDR1 SGHAT, CDR2 FQNNGV. Here the CDR3 reads CASSLGQGRDNEQYF. CDR3 nucleotide sequence: TGTGCCAGCAGCTTAGGGCAAGGTCGCGACAACGAGCAGTACTTC.

The rearrangement links TRBV5-1 to TRBJ1-4; D is possibly TRBD1 (5 bases). CDR1 and CDR2 (germline): SGHRS, YFSETQ. The CDR3 extends over 15 amino acids. With 0 bases removed from V and 7 bases from J, the gap between germline ends came to 13 bases. Here the CDR3 reads CASSLASGPIEKLFF. The CDR3 DNA sequence: TGCGCCAGCAGCTTGGCATCGGGGCCCATTGAAAAACTGTTTTTT.

This chain joins TRBV5-1 and TRBJ1-1; possibly TRBD1 for D (5 bases). Germline V lookup: CDR1 SGHRS, CDR2 YFSETQ. Between the trimmed V and J ends, which lost 2 bases and 1 base, there was a span of 9 bases. The CDR3 is made up of 14 amino acids. CDR3 amino acids: CASSFHGANTEAFF. In DNA form, the CDR3 reads TGCGCCAGCAGCTTTCATGGGGCGAACACTGAAGCTTTCTTT.

The chain has TRBV7-8 and TRBJ2-7; 8 positions match TRBD1. Germline lookup yields CDR1 SGHVS and CDR2 FQNEAQ. The length of the CDR3 is 18 residues. Trimming took 2 bases from V and 4 from J; bases not matched to a gene: 16. The CDR3 region is CASSLTTIPGQDLYEQYF. Here the CDR3 DNA reads TGTGCCAGCAGCTTAACCACTATTCCGGGACAGGACTTGTACGAGCAGTACTTC.

The rearrangement uses TRBV28 and TRBJ2-3; TRBD2 agrees at 7 bases. CDR1 MDHEN and CDR2 SYDVKM come from the germline V gene. J lost 2 bases, V lost 4 bases, and 15 bases had no gene match. CDR3 length equals 18 residues. The CDR3 is CASSSPRDYLSPTDTQYF. The CDR3 DNA follows: TGTGCCAGCAGTTCGCCCCGGGACTACTTATCCCCCACAGATACGCAGTATTTT.

The rearrangement uses TRBV29-1 and TRBJ2-7, with 7 nucleotides matching TRBD2. Looked up from germline, CDR1 is SQVTM and CDR2 is ANQGSEA. V lost 4 bases and J lost 0; bases outside the gene matches: 3. CDR3 size: 13 residues. CDR3 amino acids: CSVAGRPSYEQYF. The CDR3 nucleotides are TGCAGCGTTGCCGGGAGGCCCTCCTACGAGCAGTACTTC.

V and J are TRBV28 and TRBJ2-7; 11 bases are a match to TRBD2. From germline, CDR1 is MDHEN and CDR2 SYDVKM. The CDR3 totals 15 residues. V dropped 6 bases and J dropped 4; count of bases not matched to a gene: 8. CDR3 nucleotides: TGTGCCAGCAGCCCCTTTAGCGGGAGGGCTTACGAGCAGTACTTC. Protein sequence: CASSPFSGRAYEQYF.

The V gene is TRBV28, the J gene TRBJ2-7; 9 bases align to TRBD1. Losses at the gene ends were 7 bases for V and 1 base for J; bases not matched to a gene: 5. CDR3 length: 14 amino acids. Germline lookup yields CDR1 MDHEN and CDR2 SYDVKM. CDR3 bases: TGTGCCAGCATCGGGGGACAGGGATCCTACGAGCAGTACTTC. It yields the protein CASIGGQGSYEQYF.

The CDR3: CASSLEGRSPVRFF. CDR3 nucleotide sequence: TGTGCCAGCAGCTTAGAGGGGAGGTCTCCAGTGCGGTTCTTC. The chain combines TRBV7-9 with TRBJ2-1; D is possibly TRBD2 (6 bases). The V gene lost 1 base and the J gene lost 15 bases, with 19 bases spanning the gap. CDR3 size: 14 residues. Germline V gene lookup returns CDR1 SEHNR and CDR2 FQNEAQ (reference sequence). Looking up the rest from reference TRBV7-9 and TRBJ2-1 gives the full variable domain: DTGVSQNPRHKITKRGQNVTFRCDPISEHNRLYWYRQTLGQGPEFLTYFQNEAQLEKSRLLSDRFSAERPKGSFSTLEIQRTEQGDSAMYLCASSLEGRSPVRFFGPGTRLTVL.

The V call is TRBV6-5, the J call TRBJ2-7; D might be TRBD1 or TRBD2, each matching 5 bases. Germline assignment: CDR1 MNHEY and CDR2 SVGAGI. V lost 0 bases, J lost 5 bases, and 11 bases lay in between. This CDR3 has 14 amino acids. This CDR3 reads CASSYSIQGHEQYF. Here the CDR3 DNA reads TGTGCCAGCAGTTACTCGATCCAGGGACACGAGCAGTACTTC.

The rearrangement links TRBV29-1 to TRBJ2-7; D is undetermined. Trimming took off 2 bases at V and 0 bases at J, with 8 bases between the two ends. CDR3 length equals 13 residues. Germline loops: CDR1 SQVTM, CDR2 ANQGSEA. The CDR3: CSVELGSSYEQYF. The CDR3 nucleotides are TGCAGCGTTGAATTAGGGTCCTCCTACGAGCAGTACTTC.

As concerns this clone: Other DNA sequences in this specimen translate into the identical CDR3. The J gene is TRBJ1-4, the V gene TRBV15; perhaps TRBD1 as D (5 bases). The CDR3 totals 13 residues. V was cut by 3 bases and J by 5 bases, with 7 bases left in between. The germline gives CDR1 LNHNV, CDR2 YYDKDF (reference sequence). This CDR3 is CATSRGPNEKLFF. CDR3 coding DNA: TGTGCCACCAGCAGGGGACCAAATGAAAAACTGTTTTTT.

The V and J genes are TRBV9 and TRBJ1-3, with D possibly TRBD1 on 5 matching bases. This CDR3 contains 15 residues. CDR1 and CDR2 from the germline V gene are SGDLS and YYNGEE. With 4 bases removed from V and 4 bases from J, the gap between germline ends came to 15 bases. Written as DNA, the CDR3 is TGTGCCAGCAGCATCGCAGGGACGAGCGGAAACACCATATATTTT. Residues: CASSIAGTSGNTIYF.